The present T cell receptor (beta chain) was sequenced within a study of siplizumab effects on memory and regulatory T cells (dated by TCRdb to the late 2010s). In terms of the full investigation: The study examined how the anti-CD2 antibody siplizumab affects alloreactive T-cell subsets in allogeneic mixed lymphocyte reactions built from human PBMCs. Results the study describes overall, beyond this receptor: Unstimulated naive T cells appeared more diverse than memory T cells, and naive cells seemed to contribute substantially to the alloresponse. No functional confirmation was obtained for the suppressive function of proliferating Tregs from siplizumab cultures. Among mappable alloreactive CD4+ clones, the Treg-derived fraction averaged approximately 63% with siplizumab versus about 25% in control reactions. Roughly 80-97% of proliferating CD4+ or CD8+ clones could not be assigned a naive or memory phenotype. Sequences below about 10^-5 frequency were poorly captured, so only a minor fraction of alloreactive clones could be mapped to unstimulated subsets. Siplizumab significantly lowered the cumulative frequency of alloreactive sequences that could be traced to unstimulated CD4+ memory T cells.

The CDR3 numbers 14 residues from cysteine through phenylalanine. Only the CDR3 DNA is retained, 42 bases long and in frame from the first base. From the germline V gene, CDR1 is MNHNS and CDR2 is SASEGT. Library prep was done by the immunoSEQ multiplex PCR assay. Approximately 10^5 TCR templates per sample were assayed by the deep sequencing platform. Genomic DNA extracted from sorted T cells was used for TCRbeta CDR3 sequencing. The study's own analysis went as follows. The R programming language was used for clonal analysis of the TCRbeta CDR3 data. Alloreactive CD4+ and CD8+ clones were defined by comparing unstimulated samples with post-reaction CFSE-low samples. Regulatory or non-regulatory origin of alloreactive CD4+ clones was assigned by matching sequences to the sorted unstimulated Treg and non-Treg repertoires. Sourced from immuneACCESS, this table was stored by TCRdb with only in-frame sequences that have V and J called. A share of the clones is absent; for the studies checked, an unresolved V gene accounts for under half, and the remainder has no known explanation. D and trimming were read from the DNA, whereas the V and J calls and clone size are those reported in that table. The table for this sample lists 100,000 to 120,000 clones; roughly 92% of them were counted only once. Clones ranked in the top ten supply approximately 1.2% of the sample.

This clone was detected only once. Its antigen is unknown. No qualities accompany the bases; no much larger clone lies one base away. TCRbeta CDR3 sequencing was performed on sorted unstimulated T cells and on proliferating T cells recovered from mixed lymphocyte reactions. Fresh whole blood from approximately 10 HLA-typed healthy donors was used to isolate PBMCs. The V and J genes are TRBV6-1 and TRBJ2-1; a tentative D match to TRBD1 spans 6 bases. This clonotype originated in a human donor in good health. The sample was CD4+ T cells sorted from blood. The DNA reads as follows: TGTGCGGAGGCTCGGGACACCTTTTCCAATGAGCAGTTCTTC. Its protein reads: CAEARDTFSNEQFF.